This T cell receptor (beta chain) was obtained from a study of blood T cell repertoires in COVID-19. This CDR3 has 14 amino acids. CDR1 is LNHDA, CDR2 SQIVND, per germline (reference sequence). With V trimmed by 3 bases and J by 7 bases, 4 bases remained unmatched. Profiled with immunoSEQ multiplex PCR; TCRdb holds only in-frame clones, not every one. The profile shows around 50,000 clones, approximately 80% of them singletons. The sequence was collected from a woman in her forties or fifties with acute COVID-19. The J gene is TRBJ1-4, the V gene TRBV19, with TRBD1 identical over 8 bases. Sequencing was carried out using PBMCs or T cells enriched from blood (not recorded which). CDR3 region: CASSMGTGPEKLFF. CDR3 bases: TGTGCCAGTAGTATGGGGACAGGACCTGAAAAACTGTTTTTT.